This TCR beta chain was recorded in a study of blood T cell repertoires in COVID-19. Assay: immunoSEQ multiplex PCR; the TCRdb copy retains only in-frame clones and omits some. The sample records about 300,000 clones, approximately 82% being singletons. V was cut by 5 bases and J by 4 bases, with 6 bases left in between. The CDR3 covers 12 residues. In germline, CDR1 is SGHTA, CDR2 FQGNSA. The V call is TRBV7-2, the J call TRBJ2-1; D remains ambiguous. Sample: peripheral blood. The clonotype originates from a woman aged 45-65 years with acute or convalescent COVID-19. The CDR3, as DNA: TGTGCCAGCAGCCCTAGTTACAATGAGCAGTTCTTC. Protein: CASSPSYNEQFF.